Here is one T cell receptor beta chain with its context. This entry belongs to a study of blood T cell repertoires in COVID-19. In the source study's methods: Reference gene primers were amplified, and this amplification served to estimate nucleated cell counts. Profiling relied on immunoSEQ multiplex PCR, and the TCRdb table lists in-frame clones only, not all of them. V, J and clone size are taken as reported in that table, and D and trimming were inferred from the DNA itself. The repertoire has some 150,000 clones, approximately 81% of them found once; the top ten carry about 2.6%. CDR3 size: 14 residues. Germline CDR1 SGDLS, CDR2 YYNGEE. Trimming removed 5 bases at V and 4 bases at J, with 13 bases between.

This TCR was sampled from a human donor with acute or convalescent COVID-19. The donor label of this sample is uncertain. Sequencing was carried out using peripheral blood. The V and J genes are TRBV9 and TRBJ1-3; perhaps TRBD1 as D (5 bases). The CDR3: CASSQGGDGNTIYF. In DNA, the CDR3 is TGTGCCAGCAGTCAAGGAGGGGACGGAAACACCATATATTTT.